These T cell receptor beta chains were read from a single sample in a study of control samples from healthy donors and cancer patients. Some clones are missing from TCRdb's copy, which holds only in-frame ones; the method was immunoSEQ multiplex PCR. The sample holds approximately 130,000 clones, more than 70% seen once. Input material: blood. These TCRs come from a man aged 45-65 years in good health. The CDR3 runs from the conserved cysteine through the conserved F or W. Each record gives: clone size, D gene, J gene, V gene, CDR3 protein, CDR3 DNA. The D gene is left open where the match is weak. Size is omitted from some rows. Given values are once, few, many or a class for expanded clones.

NA TRBD1 TRBJ2-7 TRBV6-5 CASSYSGTGGFEQYF TGTGCCAGCAGTTACTCCGGGACAGGAGGCTTCGAGCAGTACTTC
once NA TRBJ2-3 TRBV4-2 CASSQGGTSTDTQYF TGTGCCAGCAGCCAAGGTGGGACTAGCACAGATACGCAGTATTTT
NA NA TRBJ1-4 TRBV10-3 CAISGTATNEKLFF TGTGCCATCAGTGGGACAGCAACTAATGAAAAACTGTTTTTT
NA TRBD2 TRBJ2-5 TRBV5-1 CASSLAGTRGETQYF TGCGCCAGCAGCTTGGCCGGGACTAGAGGAGAGACCCAGTACTTC
NA NA TRBJ1-1 TRBV7-6 CASSLGDDGLTEAFF TGTGCCAGCAGCTTAGGGGACGACGGTCTCACTGAAGCTTTCTTT
NA NA TRBJ1-2 TRBV21-1 CASSKWVQGNHYGYTF TGTGCCAGCAGCAAATGGGTCCAGGGGAACCACTATGGCTACACCTTC
NA TRBD2 TRBJ2-2 TRBV10-2 CARGTSGNTGELFF TGCGCCAGGGGGACTAGCGGGAACACCGGGGAGCTGTTTTTT
NA NA TRBJ1-5 TRBV10-1 CASSKPVRGGRNGQPQHF TGCGCCAGCAGTAAACCCGTCCGCGGGGGGCGAAACGGTCAGCCCCAGCATTTT
NA NA TRBJ1-2 TRBV7-9 CASSLPPPGATNYGYTF TGTGCCAGCAGCTTACCACCCCCCGGGGCGACTAACTATGGCTACACCTTC
NA TRBD1 TRBJ1-1 TRBV6-5 CASSYATGDMNTEAFF TGTGCCAGCAGTTACGCGACAGGGGATATGAACACTGAAGCTTTCTTT